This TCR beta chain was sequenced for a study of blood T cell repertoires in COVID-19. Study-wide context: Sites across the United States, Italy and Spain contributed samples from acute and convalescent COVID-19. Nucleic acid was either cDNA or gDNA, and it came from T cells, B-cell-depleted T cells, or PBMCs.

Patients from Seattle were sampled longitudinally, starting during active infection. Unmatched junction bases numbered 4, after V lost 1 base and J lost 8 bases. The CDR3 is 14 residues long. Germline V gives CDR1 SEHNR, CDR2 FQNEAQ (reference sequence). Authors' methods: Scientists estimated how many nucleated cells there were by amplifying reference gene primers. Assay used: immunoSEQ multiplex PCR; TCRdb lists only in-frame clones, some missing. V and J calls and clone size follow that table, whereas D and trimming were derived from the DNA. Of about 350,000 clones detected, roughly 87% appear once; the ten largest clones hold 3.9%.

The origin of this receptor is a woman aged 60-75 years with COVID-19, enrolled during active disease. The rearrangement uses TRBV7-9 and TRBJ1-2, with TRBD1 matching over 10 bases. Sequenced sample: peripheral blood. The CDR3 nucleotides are TGTGCCAGCAGCTTAGGAGACAGGGGGCAAGGCTACACCTTC. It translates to CASSLGDRGQGYTF.